The 13 T cell receptor beta chains below come from one sample, sequenced in a study of identical twins. A single record per CDR3 protein comes from TCRdb applying MiXCR to the 5' RACE reads. Here the sample spans approximately 670,000 distinct CDR3 sequences, 5.5% to 6.5% being singletons. The sequenced sample consisted of naive T cells sorted from blood. These receptors all stem from a young man in good health.

Comments on this clonotype: Since the CDR3 does not end with the conserved phenylalanine or tryptophan, this likely comes from a read error. The chain carries TRBV6-1 and TRBJ2-1; D might be TRBD2 (6 bases). The V gene lost 6 bases and the J gene lost 5 bases, with 14 bases spanning the gap. Germline assignment: CDR1 MNHNS and CDR2 SASEGT. The CDR3 is 14 residues long. CDR3 nucleotide sequence: TGTGCCAGCAGCCCCGGGACTGCCAACAATGAGCAGTTCATC. Its protein product is CASSPGTANNEQFI.

As concerns this clonotype: Since a much larger clone is just one base distant, this may be a read error. This chain uses TRBV29-1 with TRBJ2-1; D may be TRBD1 or TRBD2 (6 bases each). The CDR3 totals 16 residues. Germline V gene sequence: CDR1 SQVTM, CDR2 ANQGSEA. V shed 0 bases and J shed 12 bases, with 24 bases lying between them. The CDR3 bases are TGCAGCGTTGAAGATATTCTGGGGGGCGCGACTGTGGTGCAGTTCTTC. Amino acids: CSVEDILGGATVVQFF.

In this sample, this clonotype turned up many times. This sequence joins TRBV28 and TRBJ2-7; D is undetermined. Trimming stripped 2 bases from V and 3 bases from J, with 11 bases between. The CDR3 sequence is 14 residues long. The V gene's germline CDR1 is MDHEN and CDR2 SYDVKM. The DNA of the CDR3 is TGTGCCAGCAGTTTAGCCAGCCCTCGCTACGAGCAGTACTTC. It encodes CASSLASPRYEQYF.

This clonotype was seen a handful of times. This chain connects TRBV16 to TRBJ2-7; no definite D call. Germline lookup yields CDR1 KGHSY and CDR2 FQNENV. Trimming shortened V by 0 bases and J by 0 bases, and 6 bases separated the two germline ends. CDR3 length equals 14 residues. This CDR3 reads CASSQSWVSYEQYF. The CDR3 bases are TGTGCCAGCAGCCAATCATGGGTCTCCTACGAGCAGTACTTC.

The chain employs TRBV6-2 or TRBV6-3 and TRBJ2-5; D is tentatively TRBD1 or TRBD2 (5 bases each). The germline V and J ends were trimmed by 6 bases and 2 bases, with 19 bases remaining between them. Germline V gene lookup returns CDR1 MNHEY and CDR2 SVGEGT. There are 16 residues in the CDR3. CDR3 loop: CASRDGTEKPQETQYF. As DNA, the CDR3 is TGTGCCAGCAGAGACGGGACGGAAAAACCTCAAGAGACCCAGTACTTC.

Only a few counts were recorded for this clonotype. V is TRBV9 and J is TRBJ2-2; D is ambiguous. With 0 bases removed from V and 5 bases from J, the gap between germline ends came to 11 bases. The CDR3 is made up of 15 amino acids. The germline V gene encodes CDR1 SGDLS and CDR2 YYNGEE. CDR3 bases: TGTGCCAGCAGCGTAGGCAGGTCTAGGACCGGGGAGCTGTTTTTT. This encodes CASSVGRSRTGELFF.

The V and J genes are TRBV6-5 and TRBJ1-1; D is uncertain. The CDR3 is 15 amino acids. Germline CDR1 reads MNHEY; CDR2 reads SVGAGI. The V end was cut by 0 bases, the J end by 4 bases, with 12 bases between. The CDR3 DNA reads as TGTGCCAGCAGTTACTCGCCCCGAAGCCTCACTGAAGCTTTCTTT. Translating gives CASSYSPRSLTEAFF.

This clonotype occurred many times. A junction boundary mismatches the germline segment, possibly from a read error. The gene calls are TRBV29-1 and TRBJ2-7; 9 bases fit TRBD1. CDR1 is SQVTM, CDR2 ANQGSEA, per germline. The CDR3 loop spans 14 amino acids. CDR3 amino acids: CSVKEGTGYYEQYF. The CDR3 region has the DNA TGCAGCGTTAAAGAGGGGACAGGGTACTACGAGCAGTACTTC.

This clonotype was picked up many times. J is TRBJ2-3 and V is TRBV27; D perhaps matches TRBD2 (5 bases). Trimming took off 4 bases at V and 6 bases at J, with 20 bases between the two ends. Germline V gene sequence: CDR1 MNHEY, CDR2 SMNVEV (reference sequence). The CDR3 is 16 residues long. The CDR3 spells CASSWIGVPRTDTQYF. CDR3 DNA sequence: TGTGCCAGCAGTTGGATCGGGGTCCCTAGGACGGATACGCAGTATTTT.

This clonotype turned up a few times. The V gene is TRBV11-1, the J gene TRBJ2-2, with 14 bases matching TRBD2. CDR1 is SGHAT, CDR2 FQDESV, per germline (reference sequence). The CDR3 runs 18 residues. V was pared by 5 bases and J by 0 bases, with 5 bases of the junction left unmatched. CDR3 nucleotides: TGTGCCAGCAGCACGACTAGCGGGAGGGCCCCGAACACCGGGGAGCTGTTTTTT. Translated, it gives CASSTTSGRAPNTGELFF.

The chain carries TRBV10-3 and TRBJ2-3, with 8 bases lining up with TRBD2. This CDR3 is built from 16 residues. Germline assignment: CDR1 ENHRY and CDR2 SYGVKD. Losses at the gene ends were 6 bases for V and 1 base for J; bases not matched to a gene: 9. The CDR3 loop reads CAISPVAGGGTDTQYF. CDR3 nucleotides: TGTGCCATCAGCCCGGTGGCGGGAGGAGGCACAGATACGCAGTATTTT.

This clonotype was detected many times. V gene TRBV4-1 combines with J gene TRBJ2-3; 10 nucleotides match TRBD1. V lost 4 bases and J lost 6; bases outside the gene matches: 13. This CDR3 contains 17 residues. CDR1 and CDR2 from the germline V gene are MGHRA and YSYEKL. DNA for the CDR3: TGCGCCAGCAGCCTCTCCGGGACAGGGGCGACGGTGGATACGCAGTATTTT. Amino acids: CASSLSGTGATVDTQYF.

This clonotype was recorded many times. The rearrangement joins TRBV3-1 to TRBJ2-1; TRBD2 is a possible D gene (6 bases). Looked up from germline, CDR1 is LGHDT and CDR2 is YNNKEL (reference sequence). Trimming pared 3 bases from V and 6 bases from J, leaving 12 bases between. The length of the CDR3 is 14 residues. The CDR3: CASSQHPAGNEQFF. The CDR3 bases are TGTGCCAGCAGCCAGCATCCAGCGGGCAATGAGCAGTTCTTC.